One sample yielded the 9 T cell receptor beta chains listed below, sequenced in a study of cytomegalovirus exposure and HLA in healthy donors. The PCR had 60 Vbeta and 13 Jbeta primers. Here immunoSEQ multiplex PCR was the method, and the copy in TCRdb shows in-frame clones only, minus some. The data hold 150,000 to 200,000 clones, with around 80% observed a single time. Source material: PBMCs. The receptors shown here come from a man aged 18 to 35 in good health and CMV-seronegative.

V is TRBV15 and J is TRBJ1-3; maybe TRBD1 (5 bases). The CDR3 has 14 amino acids. Trimming left V 0 bases short and J 6 bases short, with 9 bases between. From germline, CDR1 is LNHNV and CDR2 YYDKDF (reference sequence). This chain's CDR3 is CATSRETGPNTIYF. The CDR3 DNA reads TGTGCCACCAGCAGAGAAACAGGCCCAAACACCATATATTTT.

The V call is TRBV18, the J call TRBJ2-4; TRBD1 aligns across 9 bases. The ends lost 3 bases at V and 0 bases at J; junction bases unmatched: 12. CDR1 KGHSH and CDR2 LQKENI come from the germline V gene. The CDR3 runs 19 residues. The CDR3 region has the DNA TGTGCCAGCTCACCCTTTTGGGGACAGGGCTCAATAGCCAAAAACATTCAGTACTTC. Its translation is CASSPFWGQGSIAKNIQYF.

This sequence joins TRBV19 and TRBJ1-3, with D unresolved. CDR1 and CDR2 from the germline V gene are LNHDA and SQIVND (reference sequence). The CDR3 covers 12 residues. The germline V and J ends were trimmed by 8 bases and 3 bases, with 8 bases remaining between them. CDR3 in amino acids: CASANLGNTIYF. In nucleotides, the CDR3 is TGTGCCAGTGCGAACCTTGGAAACACCATATATTTT.

The V call is TRBV7-2, the J call TRBJ2-3; tentative D call: TRBD2 (5 bases). Deletions cut 5 bases from V and 4 bases from J, with 10 bases between. The CDR3 runs to 13 residues. Germline V gene data show CDR1 as SGHTA and CDR2 as FQGNSA. The CDR3 DNA reads TGTGCCAGCAGCCCCATAGCGCCAGATACGCAGTATTTT. Translation: CASSPIAPDTQYF.

The chain recombines TRBV7-2 with TRBJ2-1; no clear D gene. V was trimmed by 0 bases and J by 0 bases, leaving 9 bases between them. Germline V lookup: CDR1 SGHTA, CDR2 FQGNSA. This CDR3 has 16 amino acids. CDR3 DNA sequence: TGTGCCAGCAGCTTAGCGGTGCGGAGCTCCTACAATGAGCAGTTCTTC. Protein sequence: CASSLAVRSSYNEQFF.

CDR3 DNA sequence: TGTGCCTGGAGCGCCGGGACAGCTTATGAAAAACTGTTTTTT. This codes for CAWSAGTAYEKLFF. V usage is TRBV30 and J usage is TRBJ1-4; TRBD1 matches at 7 bases. V shed 3 bases, J shed 6 bases, and the junction held 7 bases outside the gene matches. The CDR3 covers 14 residues. Per the germline V gene, CDR1 is GTSNPN and CDR2 is SVGIG (reference sequence).

This clone was seen a few times. J is TRBJ1-1 and V is TRBV19; possible D gene TRBD1, 5 bases. Trimming pared 4 bases from V and 4 bases from J, leaving 16 bases between. Germline V gene lookup returns CDR1 LNHDA and CDR2 SQIVND (reference sequence). This CDR3 has 15 residues. CDR3 residues: CASSKEGGVGTEAFF. In DNA, the CDR3 is TGTGCCAGTAGTAAGGAGGGAGGGGTCGGCACTGAAGCTTTCTTT.

The rearrangement uses TRBV7-9 and TRBJ2-1; TRBD2 is a possible D gene (6 bases). The CDR3 length is 15 residues. V was pared by 3 bases and J by 1 base, with 10 bases between. The V gene's germline CDR1 is SEHNR and CDR2 FQNEAQ (reference sequence). CDR3 residues: CASSLFSGSYNEQFF. The CDR3 DNA reads TGTGCCAGCAGCTTGTTTAGCGGTTCCTACAATGAGCAGTTCTTC.

The chain combines TRBV15 with TRBJ1-2; 8 nucleotides agree with TRBD1. V was pared by 5 bases and J by 2 bases, with 1 base of the junction left unmatched. Germline V gene sequence: CDR1 LNHNV, CDR2 YYDKDF (reference sequence). CDR3 length: 13 amino acids. CDR3 loop: CATSGDRNYGYTF. As DNA, the CDR3 is TGTGCCACCAGCGGGGACAGGAACTATGGCTACACCTTC.